Detailed here is one TCR beta chain. Its cognate antigen is unknown. The data derive from a study of cytomegalovirus exposure and HLA in healthy donors. Primers for the PCR totalled 60 Vbeta and 13 Jbeta. Assay: immunoSEQ multiplex PCR; the TCRdb copy retains only in-frame clones and omits some. This sample has about 54,000 clones, with more than 65% found just once. These donors, healthy bone marrow donors, were studied. Broader study findings: In a later analysis, approximately 18,000 TCR beta sequences were associated with HLA alleles at 0.05 false discovery rate. The CMV antigen specificity of a few CMV-associated chains was confirmed through in vitro analysis. When analyzed later, a missense DCLRE1C variant was found to be linked to TCR beta V- and J-gene trimming.

This CDR3 region has 15 residues. From germline, CDR1 is MGHRA and CDR2 YSYEKL. The ends lost 1 base at V and 0 bases at J; junction bases unmatched: 1. V is TRBV4-1 and J is TRBJ2-7, with 9 bases fitting TRBD2. The sample was PBMCs. The sequence was collected from a woman aged 18-29 years in good health and CMV-seronegative. The CDR3 here is CASSQASGNSYEQYF. The CDR3 nucleotides read TGCGCCAGCAGCCAAGCTAGCGGGAACTCCTACGAGCAGTACTTC.